The rows below give T cell receptor beta chains drawn from one sample of a study of blood T cell repertoires in COVID-19. Sequenced by immunoSEQ multiplex PCR; TCRdb stores in-frame clones only, minus some. The repertoire holds about 140,000 clones, with around four fifths as singletons. Sequences were obtained from peripheral blood. The receptors were gathered from a human donor in a cohort sampled during active COVID-19. CDR3s leave out the opening cysteine and the closing phenylalanine or tryptophan. A D gene is named only where the DNA matches it firmly. Not every row has a clone size; where given, it reads once, few, many or a size class.

v_gene | d_gene | abundance | CDR3aa
TRBV5-1 | NA | NA | ASSRALEGTEAF
TRBV19 | NA | once | ASSATSGWGTDTQY
TRBV6-5 | NA | few | ASNLQGILQPQH
TRBV18 | TRBD1 | NA | ASSGDSYYEQY
TRBV6-1 | NA | NA | ASREGQTSNYGYT
TRBV3-1/TRBV3-2 | TRBD2 | NA | ASSQPLAEGYNEQF
TRBV11-3 | TRBD2 | NA | ASSRGRTNTGELF
TRBV19 | TRBD2 | once | ASSISWGGLYEQY
TRBV3-1/TRBV3-2 | NA | NA | ASSQEWGGNEQF
TRBV24-1 | TRBD2 | NA | ATSGGGWADTQY
TRBV21-1 | NA | once | ASSKRGTSGRIGGNEQF
TRBV9 | NA | NA | ASSVFPGIETQY
TRBV19 | NA | NA | ASSPSPISLSEQY
TRBV7-9 | NA | NA | ASSLAIGTANNEQF
TRBV2 | NA | NA | ASSEIRGSGNTIY
TRBV9 | NA | NA | ASSVAGQGVQPQH
TRBV19 | TRBD1 | few | ASSPRDRGRPYNEQF
TRBV10-3 | TRBD1 | NA | AISESEDRGEQY
TRBV19 | TRBD1 | NA | ASSIQGARHTQY
TRBV5-6 | NA | NA | ASSSLGQGRRTGELF
TRBV27 | NA | NA | ATRDAGSYEQY
TRBV2 | NA | NA | ASSFRAYEQY
TRBV30 | NA | NA | AWSRIAPYEQY
TRBV5-6 | NA | NA | ASSREGRGLF
TRBV6-1 | NA | NA | ASSEEAGSNYGYT
TRBV15 | NA | NA | ATSRSWGVYVNEQF
TRBV7-2 | TRBD2 | few | ASSSTSGSRVETQY
TRBV6-5 | TRBD1 | NA | ASSHNRGGQPQH
TRBV6-5 | NA | few | ASSYGGQSTREQY
TRBV7-2 | NA | NA | ASSEQRTSGNTIY